These 14 T cell receptor beta chains originate from one sample sequenced in a study of Tregs in tolerant kidney transplant recipients. Using immunoSEQ multiplex PCR, the repertoire was profiled, and TCRdb retains in-frame clones only, with some absent. The sample yields approximately 98,000 clones, roughly 89% seen once. The sequences come from CD4+ T cells from blood, collected before the transplant. Every receptor here comes from a human donor who received a combined kidney and bone marrow transplant.

V gene TRBV2 combines with J gene TRBJ1-5; D possibly corresponds to TRBD1 (6 bases). The CDR3 loop spans 15 amino acids. Germline CDR1 and CDR2: SNHLY and FYNNEI. Trimming cost V 4 bases and J 4 bases, with 14 bases left between them. Here the CDR3 DNA reads TGTGCCAGCAGTGTTGTGGGGGCCAAAAATCAGCCCCAGCATTTT. The encoded protein is CASSVVGAKNQPQHF.

V is TRBV6-1 and J is TRBJ2-1, with D maybe TRBD2 (5 bases). CDR3 size: 14 residues. Germline V gene data show CDR1 as MNHNS and CDR2 as SASEGT. V was clipped by 6 bases and J by 5 bases, with 14 bases between them. In DNA, the CDR3 is TGTGCCAGCAGCCGGACTTGGACCAACAATGAGCAGTTCTTC. This codes for CASSRTWTNNEQFF.

The chain recombines TRBV29-1 with TRBJ2-7; 10 bases line up with TRBD1. With 6 bases clipped from V and 6 bases from J, the junction kept 8 bases outside the gene matches. The CDR3 covers 13 residues. CDR1 SQVTM and CDR2 ANQGSEA come from the germline V gene. CDR3 sequence (DNA): TGCAGCGTGGGGGCCGGGACAGGGGTCGAGCAGTACTTC. This gives the protein CSVGAGTGVEQYF.

This chain uses TRBV5-1 with TRBJ2-1, with D possibly matching TRBD2 (5 bases). In germline, CDR1 is SGHRS, CDR2 YFSETQ. The CDR3 is 15 amino acids. Between the trimmed V and J ends, which lost 5 bases and 0 bases, there was a span of 12 bases. The chain's CDR3 is CASSPGVASYNEQFF. CDR3 sequence (DNA): TGCGCCAGCAGTCCCGGGGTCGCCTCCTACAATGAGCAGTTCTTC.

The rearrangement uses TRBV9 and TRBJ1-2, with 7 bases fitting TRBD1. Germline CDR1 is SGDLS and CDR2 is YYNGEE. The junction had 18 bases not matched to a gene; V was cut back by 4 bases and J by 6 bases. The CDR3 runs to 17 residues. CDR3 DNA: TGTGCCAGCAGCTCCCGGACAGGTCACGGGCTATTGAATGGCTACACCTTC. It yields the protein CASSSRTGHGLLNGYTF.

The chain links TRBV28 to TRBJ1-2; 11 nucleotides agree with TRBD1. This CDR3 is built from 15 residues. The junction had 9 bases not matched to a gene; V was cut back by 5 bases and J by 7 bases. Germline CDR1 is MDHEN and CDR2 is SYDVKM. The CDR3 sequence is CASSAADRGQGGYTF. CDR3 DNA: TGTGCCAGCAGTGCAGCGGACAGGGGGCAGGGTGGCTACACCTTC.

The V gene is TRBV19, the J gene TRBJ1-2; 7 bases are shared with TRBD1. CDR1 and CDR2 (germline): LNHDA, SQIVND (reference sequence). The CDR3 runs to 14 residues. With 4 bases clipped from V and 0 bases from J, the junction kept 2 bases outside the gene matches. The CDR3 nucleotides read TGTGCCAGTAGTAACAGGGGAACTAACTATGGCTACACCTTC. Protein: CASSNRGTNYGYTF.

The chain combines TRBV6-1 with TRBJ1-2; 8 nucleotides match TRBD1. Germline CDR1 is MNHNS and CDR2 is SASEGT. V lost 5 bases, J lost 6 bases, and 11 bases stayed unmatched. CDR3 length: 15 residues. For the CDR3, the DNA is TGTGCCAGCAGTCCCTTCGTTAACAGGGGGGATGGCTACACCTTC. This codes for CASSPFVNRGDGYTF.

The chain recombines TRBV7-2 with TRBJ2-1; weak D call: TRBD2 (6 bases). Germline assignment: CDR1 SGHTA and CDR2 FQGNSA. The V end was cut by 2 bases, the J end by 2 bases, with 10 bases between. This CDR3 comprises 15 residues. DNA for the CDR3: TGTGCCAGCAGCTTACGCTCTAGCGCCTACAATGAGCAGTTCTTC. Its protein is CASSLRSSAYNEQFF.

The genes are TRBV6-5 and TRBJ1-2, with 7 nucleotides matching TRBD1. Germline V gene data show CDR1 as MNHEY and CDR2 as SVGAGI. This CDR3 has 12 residues. J was trimmed by 4 bases and V by 6 bases; bases with no gene match: 2. The CDR3 protein is CASRRGPYGYTF. CDR3 bases: TGTGCCAGCAGGAGGGGGCCCTATGGCTACACCTTC.

This clone has just a few counts. The gene calls are TRBV5-1 and TRBJ2-1, with 7 nucleotides matching TRBD1. Germline V lookup: CDR1 SGHRS, CDR2 YFSETQ. The trim removed 0 bases at V and 2 bases at J, leaving 2 bases unmatched. This CDR3 contains 15 residues. The DNA for the CDR3 is TGCGCCAGCAGCTTGGAGGGACAGACCTACAATGAGCAGTTCTTC. Amino acids: CASSLEGQTYNEQFF. The full variable domain, in which reference TRBV5-1 and TRBJ2-1 provide the parts outside the CDR3, is KAGVTQTPRYLIKTRGQQVTLSCSPISGHRSVSWYQQTPGQGLQFLFEYFSETQRNKGNFPGRFSGRQFSNSRSEMNVSTLELGDSALYLCASSLEGQTYNEQFFGPGTRLTVL.

The rearrangement links TRBV4-3 to TRBJ2-3, with 9 bases that match TRBD2. Germline V gives CDR1 LGHNA, CDR2 YSLEER. The CDR3 is 14 amino acids. V dropped 4 bases and J dropped 4; count of bases not matched to a gene: 3. CDR3 DNA sequence: TGCGCCAGCAGCCCTAGCGGGAAGGCAGATACGCAGTATTTT. Encoded protein: CASSPSGKADTQYF.

This clone was found a few times. This rearrangement joins TRBV2 to TRBJ1-1; tentatively, D is TRBD1 (5 bases). CDR1 is SNHLY and CDR2 is FYNNEI in the germline V gene. The germline V and J ends were trimmed by 1 base and 3 bases, with 12 bases remaining between them. This CDR3 has 15 amino acids. CDR3 nucleotide sequence: TGTGCCAGCAGTGAAGACGCGCAGGGTGACACTGAAGCTTTCTTT. Translation: CASSEDAQGDTEAFF. The full variable domain, its missing parts supplied by reference TRBV2 and TRBJ1-1, is EPEVTQTPSHQVTQMGQEVILRCVPISNHLYFYWYRQILGQKVEFLVSFYNNEISEKSEIFDDQFSVERPDGSNFTLKIRSTKLEDSAMYFCASSEDAQGDTEAFFGQGTRLTVV.

The rearrangement links TRBV27 to TRBJ1-1; 8 bases map to TRBD1. Trimming removed 6 bases from V and 0 bases from J; junction bases left unmatched: 9. Germline V lookup: CDR1 MNHEY, CDR2 SMNVEV (reference sequence). There are 16 residues in the CDR3. The CDR3 loop reads CASRPGGLRLNTEAFF. CDR3 in DNA: TGTGCCAGCAGACCAGGGGGCTTACGGCTGAACACTGAAGCTTTCTTT.